These T cell receptor beta chains were read from a single sample in a study of shared clonotypes between healthy human individuals. The table came from immunoSEQ multiplex PCR; TCRdb's copy has only in-frame clones and leaves some out. The sample lists around 2,100,000 clones, less than 95% seen once, with roughly 1% in the top ten. Sequencing was carried out using naive CD8+ T cells sorted from blood. The receptors were sampled from a man between 18 and 29 years old in good health. Each CDR3 is given with its conserved first and last residue. D genes are given only for firm matches. Clone size is given for some rows only: seen once, a few or many times, or a class if the clone is expanded.

few	TRBV13	-	TRBJ2-7	TGTGCCAGCAGCTTAAATATTGCGGTGGGGACTGGCGAGCAGTACTTC	CASSLNIAVGTGEQYF
few	TRBV30	TRBD1	TRBJ1-1	TGTGCCTGGAACCAGGGGGTCACTGAAGCTTTCTTT	CAWNQGVTEAFF
once	TRBV4-3	-	TRBJ2-5	TGCGCCAGCAGCCAAGTTATGGAAGGGTCCGAGACCCAGTACTTC	CASSQVMEGSETQYF
-	TRBV25-1	-	TRBJ1-2	TGTGCCAGCAGTCCAGGGTTTGAGTATGGCTACACCTTC	CASSPGFEYGYTF
-	TRBV11-2	-	TRBJ2-7	TGTGCCAGCAGCACCAGAACGGGGGGCCCTTCCTACGAGCAGTACTTC	CASSTRTGGPSYEQYF
-	TRBV13	TRBD1	TRBJ2-7	TGTGCCAGCAGCTTAGGGGACAGGGGGAACGAGCAGTACTTC	CASSLGDRGNEQYF
-	TRBV7-9	-	TRBJ2-7	TGTGCCAGCAGCACCTCCGGGACTCGAACGAACGAGCAGTACTTC	CASSTSGTRTNEQYF
few	TRBV27	TRBD1	TRBJ1-6	TGTGCCAGCAGCCTGGACAGGGCCCACTCACCCCTCCACTTT	CASSLDRAHSPLHF
-	TRBV10-2	TRBD2	TRBJ2-7	TGCGCCAGCCTAGCGGGAGCCTTGTACGAGCAGTACTTC	CASLAGALYEQYF
-	TRBV10-2	-	TRBJ2-4	TGCGCCAGCATTGGCGGGACGCCTAAATTAGCCAAAAACATTCAGTACTTC	CASIGGTPKLAKNIQYF